This T cell receptor beta chain is drawn from a study of identifying expanded T cells in peripheral blood. Trimming removed 6 bases from V and 2 bases from J; junction bases left unmatched: 7. The germline V gene has CDR1 MNHEY and CDR2 SVGAGI. The CDR3 sequence is 15 residues long. Using immunoSEQ multiplex PCR, the repertoire was profiled, and TCRdb retains in-frame clones only, with some absent. The sample carries 70,000 to 100,000 clones, approximately 86% recorded once. The TCR comes from a person aged 18 to 70 in good health. The specimen sequenced was blood. The chain combines TRBV6-5 with TRBJ1-3; 7 bases line up with TRBD1. CDR3 in DNA: TGTGCCAGCAGCCCACAGGGGTATACTGGAAACACCATATATTTT. Amino acid sequence: CASSPQGYTGNTIYF.